The next 28 T cell receptor beta chains were all read from a single sample in a study of T cell repertoires in cytomegalovirus infection. One entry per CDR3 protein, called by TCRdb with MiXCR from the reads. The table lists approximately 500,000 distinct CDR3 sequences, 16% of them singletons. The sample consisted of CD8+ T cells from PBMCs. These receptor sequences come from a human donor in good health (CMV status not recorded). Some clones in this sample may be carry-over from other donors' samples.

Only a few counts were recorded for this clonotype. V gene TRBV10-2 combines with J gene TRBJ1-2, with TRBD1 matching over 7 bases. This CDR3 contains 13 residues. The V gene end was trimmed by 10 bases and the J gene end by 0 bases; junction bases not matched to a gene: 5. CDR1 WSHSY and CDR2 SAAADI come from the germline V gene. The CDR3 DNA reads as TGCGCCATCCAGACAGGGACTAACTATGGCTACACCTTC. Its translation: CAIQTGTNYGYTF.

The CDR3 protein is CASSRRDAQGSTDTQYF. CDR3 nucleotides: TGCGCCAGCAGCCGCAGGGACGCACAGGGGAGCACAGATACGCAGTATTTT. The chain recombines TRBV4-1 with TRBJ2-3; 7 bases line up with TRBD1. The CDR3 is 17 amino acids. Germline CDR1 and CDR2: MGHRA and YSYEKL. J lost 0 bases, V lost 4 bases, and 10 bases had no gene match.

This clonotype was counted at least ten times. J is TRBJ2-1 and V is TRBV28, with D unclear. The CDR3 covers 17 residues. The germline gives CDR1 MDHEN, CDR2 SYDVKM. The V and J ends lost 4 bases and 2 bases respectively, with 18 bases between them. CDR3 in amino acids: CASSSRVVGGTYNEQFF. DNA for the CDR3: TGTGCCAGCAGTTCCCGCGTCGTGGGCGGTACCTACAATGAGCAGTTCTTC.

On this clonotype itself: With a much larger clone just one base away, this may be a read error. The chain links TRBV27 to TRBJ1-1, with D tentatively TRBD1 (6 bases). Germline V CDR1 and CDR2: MNHEY, SMNVEV (reference sequence). The CDR3 is 15 amino acids. CDR3 sequence reads: CASRSAGGANTKAFF. CDR3 coding DNA: TGTGCCAGCAGGTCCGCCGGGGGGGCGAACACTAAAGCTTTCTTT.

On this clonotype: The CDR3 does not close with the conserved phenylalanine or tryptophan, likely indicating a read error. The chain uses TRBV12-3 or TRBV12-4 and TRBJ1-5, with 12 positions matching TRBD1. The CDR3 loop spans 14 amino acids. V lost 6 bases and J lost 4; bases outside the gene matches: 1. Here the CDR3 reads CASRGQGANQPQHL. The DNA for the CDR3 is TGTGCCAGCAGGGGACAGGGGGCGAATCAGCCCCAGCATCTT.

This clonotype has a count of ten or more. This rearrangement joins TRBV7-9 to TRBJ2-5, with a weak D call TRBD2 (5 bases). CDR3 length: 13 amino acids. Per germline, CDR1 SEHNR and CDR2 FQNEAQ (reference sequence). V was trimmed by 5 bases and J by 5 bases, leaving 12 bases between them. The CDR3 sequence: CASSPRAEETQYF. DNA for the CDR3: TGTGCCAGCAGCCCCCGAGCGGAGGAGACCCAGTACTTC.

This clonotype was recorded at least ten times. J is TRBJ2-1 and V is TRBV7-9; the match to TRBD2 covers 8 bases. CDR1 SEHNR and CDR2 FQNEAQ come from the germline V gene (reference sequence). The CDR3 is 19 amino acids. With 2 bases clipped from V and 4 bases from J, the junction kept 16 bases outside the gene matches. This CDR3 reads CASSLKVPKRTSSYNEQFF. The CDR3 DNA reads as TGTGCCAGCAGCTTAAAGGTGCCGAAGAGGACTAGCAGTTACAATGAGCAGTTCTTC. The variable domain in full, with the rest retrieved from reference TRBV7-9 and TRBJ2-1, is DTGVSQNPRHKITKRGQNVTFRCDPISEHNRLYWYRQTLGQGPEFLTYFQNEAQLEKSRLLSDRFSAERPKGSFSTLEIQRTEQGDSAMYLCASSLKVPKRTSSYNEQFFGPGTRLTVL.

The J gene is TRBJ2-7, the V gene TRBV5-6; 10 positions match TRBD2. V shed 0 bases and J 3 bases; nucleotides not matched to a gene: 3. Germline assignment: CDR1 SGHDT and CDR2 YYEEEE. This CDR3 has 15 amino acids. This CDR3 reads CASSLEREGYYEQYF. CDR3 in DNA: TGTGCCAGCAGCTTGGAGCGGGAGGGCTACTACGAGCAGTACTTC. The entire variable domain, with the rest obtained from reference TRBV5-6 and TRBJ2-7, is as follows: DAGVTQSPTHLIKTRGQQVTLRCSPKSGHDTVSWYQQALGQGPQFIFQYYEEEERQRGNFPDRFSGHQFPNYSSELNVNALLLGDSALYLCASSLEREGYYEQYFGPGTRLTVT.

This clonotype was seen a handful of times. The chain joins TRBV12-5 to TRBJ1-2, with D perhaps TRBD1 (6 bases). The CDR3 has 13 amino acids. The germline V gene has CDR1 LGHNT and CDR2 FRNRAP. V was pared by 8 bases and J by 6 bases, with 16 bases between. The CDR3 here is CASRVGAVDGYTF. The CDR3 coding sequence is TGTGCTAGTAGGGTGGGGGCCGTGGATGGCTACACCTTC.

This clonotype occurred a few times. The V call is TRBV20-1, the J call TRBJ2-1; 13 positions agree with TRBD2. This CDR3 region has 17 residues. Trimming removed 1 base from V and 7 bases from J; junction bases left unmatched: 10. Looked up from germline, CDR1 is DFQATT and CDR2 is SNEGSKA (reference sequence). CDR3 nucleotide sequence: TGCAGTGCTAGAGTCCCGAAACTAGCGGGAGGGCGGAATGAGCAGTTCTTC. Residues: CSARVPKLAGGRNEQFF.

In regard to this clonotype: With a much larger clone just one base away, this may be a read error. Here the CDR3 omits its conserved ending phenylalanine or tryptophan, so a read error is the likely source. CDR3: CASTDEGAYGYTL. In DNA, the CDR3 is TGCGCCAGCACGGACGAGGGGGCCTATGGCTACACCTTG. V is TRBV4-1 and J is TRBJ1-2; the match to TRBD1 covers 7 bases. Germline V gene lookup returns CDR1 MGHRA and CDR2 YSYEKL. The V and J ends lost 7 bases and 4 bases, in that order; junction bases with no gene match: 6. This CDR3 is 13 amino acids long.

This clonotype was seen at least ten times. The junction does not match germline at one end; this may be a read error. The V gene is TRBV7-9, the J gene TRBJ1-1; D is perhaps TRBD1 (5 bases). This CDR3 has 15 amino acids. Per the germline V gene, CDR1 is SEHNR and CDR2 is FQNEAQ (reference sequence). The CDR3 spells CASSLAGGGNPEAFF. The CDR3 DNA follows: TGTGCCAGCAGCTTAGCGGGGGGAGGGAACCCTGAAGCTTTCTTT. The full variable domain, in which reference TRBV7-9 and TRBJ1-1 provide the parts outside the CDR3, is DTGVSQNPRHKITKRGQNVTFRCDPISEHNRLYWYRQTLGQGPEFLTYFQNEAQLEKSRLLSDRFSAERPKGSFSTLEIQRTEQGDSAMYLCASSLAGGGNPEAFFGQGTRLTVV.

This chain uses TRBV4-1 with TRBJ2-1, with TRBD2 matching 10 bases. CDR3 length: 16 amino acids. J was trimmed by 1 base and V by 2 bases; bases with no gene match: 2. Germline CDR1 reads MGHRA; CDR2 reads YSYEKL. The CDR3 bases are TGCGCCAGCAGCCAACGGACTAGCGGTTCCTACAATGAGCAGTTCTTC. Its protein is CASSQRTSGSYNEQFF.

This clonotype was seen at least ten times. V is TRBV7-9 and J is TRBJ1-1, with 10 bases fitting TRBD1. CDR1 is SEHNR, CDR2 FQNEAQ, per germline (reference sequence). The CDR3 contains 16 residues. With V trimmed by 1 base and J by 3 bases, 5 bases remained unmatched. CDR3 DNA: TGTGCCAGCAGCTTAGGATTAGGACAGGGGGACACTGAAGCTTTCTTT. Its protein is CASSLGLGQGDTEAFF.

There are many counts of this clonotype. The V and J genes are TRBV7-2 and TRBJ2-3, with TRBD1 identical over 10 bases. CDR3 size: 17 residues. V lost 3 bases, J lost 4 bases, and 10 bases stayed unmatched. Germline CDR1 is SGHTA and CDR2 is FQGNSA. The CDR3 loop reads CASSLEPGQGFSDTQYF. The CDR3 DNA reads TGTGCCAGCAGCTTGGAGCCGGGACAGGGGTTTTCAGATACGCAGTATTTT. Looking up the rest from reference TRBV7-2 and TRBJ2-3 gives the full variable domain: GAGVSQSPSNKVTEKGKDVELRCDPISGHTALYWYRQSLGQGLEFLIYFQGNSAPDKSGLPSDRFSAERTGGSVSTLTIQRTQQEDSAVYLCASSLEPGQGFSDTQYFGPGTRLTVL.

This rearrangement joins TRBV5-3 to TRBJ1-4, with a possible D match to TRBD1 (6 bases). TRBV5-3 is identified as an open reading frame with a role that is uncertain. CDR3 length: 15 amino acids. V was pared by 0 bases and J by 6 bases, with 12 bases between. CDR3 nucleotides: TGTGCCAGAAGCTTGGCCGGGGGCTTAGATGAAAAACTGTTTTTT. It translates to CARSLAGGLDEKLFF.

The table lists this clonotype with many counts. The chain is built from TRBV15 and TRBJ2-5, with D possibly being TRBD2 (5 bases). V was cut by 2 bases and J by 1 base, with 11 bases left in between. Per germline, CDR1 LNHNV and CDR2 YYDKDF (reference sequence). The CDR3 spans 15 residues. CDR3 DNA: TGTGCCACCAGCAGATCCCGGGGTGTCCAAGAGACCCAGTACTTC. It is translated as CATSRSRGVQETQYF. The full variable domain, completed using reference TRBV15 and TRBJ2-5, is DAMVIQNPRYQVTQFGKPVTLSCSQTLNHNVMYWYQQKSSQAPKLLFHYYDKDFNNEADTPDNFQSRRPNTSFCFLDIRSPGLGDTAMYLCATSRSRGVQETQYFGPGTRLLVL.

This clonotype was seen a handful of times. The chain has TRBV27 and TRBJ2-1; 16 nucleotides line up with TRBD2. Germline assignment: CDR1 MNHEY and CDR2 SMNVEV (reference sequence). With V trimmed by 7 bases and J by 3 bases, 9 bases remained unmatched. The CDR3 has 18 amino acids. The CDR3 bases are TGTGCCAGCACCCCGGGACTAGCGGGGGGGCATTACTACAATGAGCAGTTCTTC. This gives the protein CASTPGLAGGHYYNEQFF.

This clonotype was counted many times. The V gene is TRBV7-2, the J gene TRBJ1-5; TRBD1 is a possible D gene (6 bases). This CDR3 spans 13 amino acids. The germline V and J ends were trimmed by 8 bases and 3 bases, with 11 bases remaining between them. From germline, CDR1 is SGHTA and CDR2 FQGNSA. The CDR3: CASRGLINQPQHF. The CDR3 DNA is TGTGCCAGCCGGGGGCTGATCAATCAGCCCCAGCATTTT.

The table lists this clonotype with a few counts. This chain uses TRBV11-1 with TRBJ2-7; no clear D. The length of the CDR3 is 14 residues. Germline CDR1 and CDR2: SGHAT and FQDESV (reference sequence). The V end lost 1 base, the J end lost 5 bases, and 12 bases lay between the germline ends. The CDR3 sequence: CASSLDGLKHEQYF. DNA for the CDR3: TGTGCCAGCAGCTTAGACGGGCTCAAACACGAGCAGTACTTC.

This chain connects TRBV9 to TRBJ2-1; 8 bases fit TRBD2. The V and J ends lost 0 bases and 4 bases, in that order; junction bases with no gene match: 3. The germline V gene encodes CDR1 SGDLS and CDR2 YYNGEE. This CDR3 has 15 amino acids. Here the CDR3 reads CASSVGTSGYNEQFF. The DNA of the CDR3 is TGTGCCAGCAGCGTAGGCACTAGCGGTTACAATGAGCAGTTCTTC. The full variable domain, its missing parts supplied by reference TRBV9 and TRBJ2-1, is DSGVTQTPKHLITATGQRVTLRCSPRSGDLSVYWYQQSLDQGLQFLIQYYNGEERAKGNILERFSAQQFPDLHSELNLSSLELGDSALYFCASSVGTSGYNEQFFGPGTRLTVL.

On this clonotype: In this CDR3 the conserved last residue, phenylalanine or tryptophan, is missing, so a read error is likely. The chain joins TRBV5-4 to TRBJ1-1; D gene uncertain. CDR1 is SGHNT, CDR2 YYREEE, per germline (reference sequence). This CDR3 has 12 residues. Trimming removed 7 bases at V and 6 bases at J, with 13 bases between. CDR3 amino acids: CASGRCYSEAFL. Written as DNA, the CDR3 is TGTGCCAGCGGGAGGTGTTACTCTGAAGCTTTCTTA.

This clonotype showed up many times. The rearrangement uses TRBV11-2 and TRBJ2-1, with D perhaps TRBD1 (6 bases). The CDR3 spans 14 residues. The germline gives CDR1 SGHAT, CDR2 FQNNGV. Trimming left V 0 bases short and J 10 bases short, with 13 bases between. CDR3 nucleotide sequence: TGTGCCAGCAGCTTAGAATGGCAGGGGATGGAGCAGTTCTTC. Translated, it gives CASSLEWQGMEQFF.

The chain employs TRBV20-1 and TRBJ2-7; 10 bases map to TRBD2. The V gene end was trimmed by 3 bases and the J gene end by 2 bases; junction bases not matched to a gene: 4. The CDR3 consists of 14 residues. The germline CDR1 and CDR2 sequences are DFQATT and SNEGSKA (reference sequence). The CDR3, as DNA: TGCAGTGCTAGGGTACTAGCGGGAACCTACGAGCAGTACTTC. Its protein product is CSARVLAGTYEQYF.

This clonotype has a count of ten or more. The chain couples TRBV6-1 to TRBJ2-6; TRBD2 aligns across 9 bases. This CDR3 is 19 amino acids long. Germline V gene data show CDR1 as MNHNS and CDR2 as SASEGT. With V trimmed by 5 bases and J by 1 base, 12 bases remained unmatched. The CDR3 DNA follows: TGTGCCAGCAGTCCCGCGGGGGGGGCGACCACTTCTGGGGCCAACGTCCTGACTTTC. Translated, it gives CASSPAGGATTSGANVLTF.

The chain combines TRBV2 with TRBJ1-2; no reliable D call. With 4 bases removed from V and 12 bases from J, the gap between germline ends came to 27 bases. Germline CDR1 and CDR2: SNHLY and FYNNEI. CDR3 size: 16 residues. CDR3 protein: CASSGTADTIKGLDTF. CDR3 coding DNA: TGTGCCAGCAGTGGGACGGCTGATACTATCAAAGGGCTGGACACCTTC. The full variable domain, with the rest looked up from reference TRBV2 and TRBJ1-2, is EPEVTQTPSHQVTQMGQEVILRCVPISNHLYFYWYRQILGQKVEFLVSFYNNEISEKSEIFDDQFSVERPDGSNFTLKIRSTKLEDSAMYFCASSGTADTIKGLDTFGSGTRLTVV.

This clonotype was detected a few times. V gene TRBV5-1 combines with J gene TRBJ2-7; 9 nucleotides match TRBD2. The length of the CDR3 is 16 residues. V dropped 3 bases and J dropped 5; count of bases not matched to a gene: 12. Germline CDR1 reads SGHRS; CDR2 reads YFSETQ. The CDR3 here is CASSSLFAGGMDEQYF. The CDR3 nucleotides read TGCGCCAGCAGCTCCCTCTTCGCGGGAGGGATGGACGAGCAGTACTTC.

The chain combines TRBV27 with TRBJ2-5; 7 bases map to TRBD1. Trimming took 4 bases from V and 3 from J; bases not matched to a gene: 14. CDR3 size: 17 residues. Germline CDR1 and CDR2: MNHEY and SMNVEV (reference sequence). CDR3 in DNA: TGTGCCAGCAGTTCCAGCCGGACAGGTAATCGGGAAGAGACCCAGTACTTC. This codes for CASSSSRTGNREETQYF.